These T cell receptor beta chains were read from a single sample in a study of technical replicates of blood from a few donors. TCRdb keeps only in-frame clones here, not all; method: immunoSEQ multiplex PCR. The top ten clones hold more than 0.25% of a sample with about 68,000 clones, less than 98% of them seen once. Sequencing input: T cells isolated from PBMCs. All receptors derive from a human donor in good health. The CDR3 runs from the conserved cysteine through the conserved F or W. The order of the fields is clone size, J gene, V gene, D gene, CDR3 protein, CDR3 DNA. The D gene is left open where the match is weak. Size is omitted from some rows. Given values are once, few, many or a class for expanded clones.

>NA|TRBJ1-5|TRBV18|TRBD1
CASSSGTGRPQPQHF
TGTGCCAGCTCGTCCGGGACAGGGAGGCCTCAGCCCCAGCATTTT
>NA|TRBJ2-7|TRBV5-1|TRBD1
CASSTRTGNYEQYF
TGCGCCAGCAGCACCCGGACAGGGAACTACGAGCAGTACTTC
>NA|TRBJ2-7|TRBV14|TRBD1
CASSYSTGRPYEQYF
TGTGCCAGCAGCTATTCGACAGGGAGACCCTACGAGCAGTACTTC
>NA|TRBJ2-5|TRBV7-6|NA
CASSLNRETQYF
TGTGCCAGCAGCCTAAACCGGGAGACCCAGTACTTC
>NA|TRBJ2-3|TRBV4-2|NA
CASSQSWTALTDTQYF
TGTGCCAGCAGCCAATCCTGGACAGCGCTCACAGATACGCAGTATTTT
>NA|TRBJ2-1|TRBV4-1|TRBD2
CASSPGLAGNEQFF
TGCGCCAGCAGCCCGGGACTAGCAGGCAATGAGCAGTTCTTC
>NA|TRBJ2-7|TRBV28|TRBD2
CASSEGLAGTYEQYF
TGTGCCAGCAGTGAGGGACTAGCGGGTACCTACGAGCAGTACTTC
>NA|TRBJ2-7|TRBV7-2|NA
CASSLVVYYEQYF
TGTGCCAGCAGCTTAGTGGTCTACTACGAGCAGTACTTC
>NA|TRBJ2-7|TRBV29-1|TRBD1
CSVAGQGSYEQYF
TGCAGCGTAGCCGGACAGGGATCCTACGAGCAGTACTTC
>NA|TRBJ1-5|TRBV4-1|TRBD1
CASSQTGQVSNQPQHF
TGCGCCAGCAGCCAAACCGGACAGGTTAGCAATCAGCCCCAGCATTTT
>NA|TRBJ2-3|TRBV5-4|NA
CASSLGFQGTDTQYF
TGTGCCAGCAGCTTGGGTTTCCAGGGCACAGATACGCAGTATTTT
>NA|TRBJ2-7|TRBV28|NA
CASSHYEQYF
TGTGCCAGCTCCCACTACGAGCAGTACTTC
>NA|TRBJ2-7|TRBV7-2|NA
CASSLVGQHIYEQYF
TGTGCCAGCAGCTTAGTGGGACAACATATTTACGAGCAGTACTTC
>NA|TRBJ1-1|TRBV30|NA
CAWSRQFEAFF
TGTGCCTGGAGTCGCCAGTTTGAAGCTTTCTTT
>NA|TRBJ2-7|TRBV27|NA
CASSLRGIPYEQYF
TGTGCCAGCAGTTTAAGAGGAATCCCCTACGAGCAGTACTTC
>NA|TRBJ2-2|TRBV4-3|NA
CASSQVGGLSTGELFF
TGCGCCAGCAGCCAAGTGGGCGGGCTGAGCACCGGGGAGCTGTTTTTT
>NA|TRBJ2-2|TRBV19|TRBD1
CASNGQGTTGELFF
TGTGCCAGCAACGGACAGGGTACCACCGGGGAGCTGTTTTTT
>NA|TRBJ2-7|TRBV4-3|NA
CASSQDGPSELGEQYF
TGCGCCAGCAGCCAAGATGGGCCTAGCGAGCTTGGCGAGCAGTACTTC
>NA|TRBJ2-5|TRBV5-6|TRBD1
CASSLRTGVKETQYF
TGTGCCAGCAGCTTGAGGACAGGGGTCAAGGAGACCCAGTACTTC
>NA|TRBJ2-5|TRBV29-1|NA
CSVLYQETQYF
TGCAGCGTCTTGTACCAAGAGACCCAGTACTTC
>NA|TRBJ1-1|TRBV27|TRBD1
CASSPDRGMNTEAFF
TGTGCCAGCAGCCCTGACAGGGGCATGAACACTGAAGCTTTCTTT
>few|TRBJ2-5|TRBV11-2|NA
CASSIGVQETQYF
TGTGCCAGCAGCATAGGAGTCCAAGAGACCCAGTACTTC
>NA|TRBJ1-2|TRBV29-1|NA
CSVDDRYSYGYTF
TGCAGCGTTGATGACAGGTATAGCTATGGCTACACCTTC
>once|TRBJ2-3|TRBV7-9|NA
CASSPITPALTDTQYF
TGTGCCAGCAGCCCGATTACTCCCGCACTCACAGATACGCAGTATTTT
>NA|TRBJ2-5|TRBV4-2|NA
CASSQDEGETQYF
TGTGCCAGCAGCCAAGATGAGGGAGAGACCCAGTACTTC
>once|TRBJ2-7|TRBV4-2|NA
CASSQDRGHEQYF
TGTGCCAGCAGCCAAGACAGGGGCCACGAGCAGTACTTC